Shown below are 12 T cell receptor beta chains from a single sample sequenced in a study of blood T cell repertoires in COVID-19. Profiled with immunoSEQ multiplex PCR; TCRdb holds only in-frame clones, not every one. The sample has fewer than 60,000 clones, around 80% seen once. The sequencing input was peripheral blood. Receptors originate from a woman older than 75 with acute or convalescent COVID-19.

This rearrangement joins TRBV9 to TRBJ2-1, with 7 bases fitting TRBD1. Germline values: CDR1 SGDLS, CDR2 YYNGEE. This CDR3 has 16 residues. Trimming at V came to 0 bases and at J to 6 bases, leaving 9 bases not matched to a gene. CDR3 DNA: TGTGCCAGCAGCGTAGAGGGCAGGGGGTCTCGCAATGAGCAGTTCTTC. It specifies CASSVEGRGSRNEQFF.

Worth noting for this clone: Within the sample, other DNA sequences also encode this same CDR3. The V and J genes are TRBV5-1 and TRBJ2-7; 7 bases are a match to TRBD1. Trimming at V came to 0 bases and at J to 5 bases, leaving 5 bases not matched to a gene. Per germline, CDR1 SGHRS and CDR2 YFSETQ. This CDR3 region has 14 residues. The chain's CDR3 is CASSLAPTGDEQYF. The CDR3 region has the DNA TGCGCCAGCAGCTTGGCCCCCACAGGGGACGAGCAGTACTTC. Together with reference TRBV5-1 and TRBJ2-7, the CDR3 gives the full variable domain: KAGVTQTPRYLIKTRGQQVTLSCSPISGHRSVSWYQQTPGQGLQFLFEYFSETQRNKGNFPGRFSGRQFSNSRSEMNVSTLELGDSALYLCASSLAPTGDEQYFGPGTRLTVT.

The rearrangement joins TRBV21-1 to TRBJ2-1; the listed D gene, TRBD1, was not tested against the DNA. TRBV21-1 is shown as a pseudogene. The CDR3 length is 15 residues. CDR3 coding DNA: TGTGCCAGCAGCAAAGTACGGACAGGGTTCGGTGAGCAGTTCTTC. Amino acid sequence: CASSKVRTGFGEQFF.

This clone was picked up a small number of times. V is TRBV19 and J is TRBJ1-5, with no clear D. In germline, CDR1 is LNHDA, CDR2 SQIVND (reference sequence). The CDR3 is 15 amino acids. V was trimmed by 1 base and J by 6 bases, leaving 13 bases between them. CDR3 in DNA: TGTGCCAGTAGTATAGCGGGGATTGGTAGTCAGCCCCAGCATTTT. Amino acids: CASSIAGIGSQPQHF.

The rearrangement uses TRBV9 and TRBJ1-4; D call uncertain. V was cut by 0 bases and J by 5 bases, with 8 bases left in between. This CDR3 region has 14 residues. Germline V gene sequence: CDR1 SGDLS, CDR2 YYNGEE. The CDR3 nucleotides are TGTGCCAGCAGCGTAGCCGGGTCCAATGAAAAACTGTTTTTT. Translated: CASSVAGSNEKLFF.

There are a few counts of this clone. This chain uses TRBV14 with TRBJ2-3; 7 bases match TRBD1. The V gene's germline CDR1 is SGHDN and CDR2 FVKESK. The CDR3 has 18 amino acids. V dropped 4 bases and J dropped 0; count of bases not matched to a gene: 13. The CDR3 DNA is TGTGCCAGCAGCCCTTCATTAACCGACAGGGTGAGCACAGATACGCAGTATTTT. Protein: CASSPSLTDRVSTDTQYF.

The J gene is TRBJ1-6, the V gene TRBV2; 8 bases fit TRBD1. The CDR3 has 13 residues. Germline values: CDR1 SNHLY, CDR2 FYNNEI. The J segment lost 9 bases and the V segment lost 8 bases, leaving 6 bases of the junction unmatched. The CDR3: CASARTGTSPLHF. DNA of the CDR3: TGTGCCAGCGCAAGGACAGGGACTTCACCCCTCCACTTT.

This clone came up a few times. The chain couples TRBV5-1 to TRBJ1-1; D is possibly TRBD1 (6 bases). CDR1 and CDR2 from the germline V gene are SGHRS and YFSETQ. This CDR3 comprises 14 residues. V was pared by 0 bases and J by 1 base, with 7 bases between. CDR3 in DNA: TGCGCCAGCAGCTTGGCGGACAGGAACACTGAAGCTTTCTTT. It codes for CASSLADRNTEAFF.

V and J are TRBV5-6 and TRBJ1-4; D gene ambiguous. There are 14 residues in the CDR3. V lost 3 bases and J lost 0, with 6 bases in between. Per the germline V gene, CDR1 is SGHDT and CDR2 is YYEEEE. This CDR3 is CASSYSTTNEKLFF. CDR3 DNA: TGTGCCAGCAGCTATTCCACAACTAATGAAAAACTGTTTTTT.

The chain is built from TRBV5-6 and TRBJ1-6; 9 bases align to TRBD1. This CDR3 spans 16 amino acids. Germline trimming cut 2 bases from V and 9 bases from J; bases unmatched to any gene: 9. Germline-derived CDR1 and CDR2 are SGHDT and YYEEEE. The CDR3: CASSLISGQGGSPLHF. The DNA for the CDR3 is TGTGCCAGCAGCTTAATTTCGGGACAGGGAGGTTCACCCCTCCACTTT.

The chain has TRBV2 and TRBJ1-4, with 8 bases lining up with TRBD1. J was trimmed by 10 bases and V by 6 bases; bases with no gene match: 7. The CDR3 is 13 residues long. CDR1 is SNHLY, CDR2 FYNNEI, per germline. In DNA form, the CDR3 reads TGTGCCAGCAGCCGCCGGACAGGGAGAAAACTGTTTTTT. Translating it yields CASSRRTGRKLFF.

V and J are TRBV11-2 and TRBJ2-1; possible D gene TRBD2, 6 bases. Germline-derived CDR1 and CDR2 are SGHAT and FQNNGV. V was trimmed by 6 bases and J by 6 bases, leaving 18 bases between them. This CDR3 comprises 15 residues. The CDR3 sequence is CASRLRGEAINEQFF. CDR3 nucleotides: TGTGCCAGCAGATTACGAGGGGAGGCAATCAATGAGCAGTTCTTC. Full variable domain (remainder filled in from reference TRBV11-2 and TRBJ2-1): EAGVAQSPRYKIIEKRQSVAFWCNPISGHATLYWYQQILGQGPKLLIQFQNNGVVDDSQLPKDRFSAERLKGVDSTLKIQPAKLEDSAVYLCASRLRGEAINEQFFGPGTRLTVL.